A selection of T cell receptor beta chains follows, all from one sample in a study of beta chain features in type 1 diabetes. Clones were read by immunoSEQ multiplex PCR, and TCRdb kept only the in-frame ones, dropping some. The sample includes about 190,000 clones, under 9.5% seen only once; the top ten take about 0.5%. The specimen sequenced was central memory CD4+ T cells from blood. These receptors all come from a man younger than 35 with type 1 diabetes. Each CDR3 is given with its conserved first and last residue. The D gene is left open where the match is weak. A row's size may be missing; if present it is once, few, many or a size class.

j_call: TRBJ2-7
v_call: TRBV5-1
d_call: TRBD2
clone_size: few
cdr3_nt: TGCGCCAGCAGCTTATCCGGGACTAGCTCCTACGAGCAGTACTTC
cdr3_aa: CASSLSGTSSYEQYF

j_call: TRBJ2-3
v_call: TRBV2
d_call: TRBD2
clone_size: few
cdr3_nt: TGTGCCAGCAGTAAACAGGGAGGCCGACTAGCGGGCACAGATACGCAGTATTTT
cdr3_aa: CASSKQGGRLAGTDTQYF

j_call: TRBJ2-2
v_call: TRBV19
d_call: NA
clone_size: NA
cdr3_nt: TGTGCCAGTATCGGACTCAAGAACACCGGGGAGCTGTTTTTT
cdr3_aa: CASIGLKNTGELFF

j_call: TRBJ1-6
v_call: TRBV7-9
d_call: NA
clone_size: few
cdr3_nt: TGTGCCAGCAGCCTGGGCCAGAATAATTCACCCCTCCACTTT
cdr3_aa: CASSLGQNNSPLHF

j_call: TRBJ2-5
v_call: TRBV20-1
d_call: NA
clone_size: few
cdr3_nt: TGCAGTGCGGAGGACCAAGAGACCCAGTACTTC
cdr3_aa: CSAEDQETQYF

j_call: TRBJ1-1
v_call: TRBV5-6
d_call: NA
clone_size: few
cdr3_nt: TGTGCCAGCAGCGTTTATAGCACTGAAGCTTTCTTT
cdr3_aa: CASSVYSTEAFF

j_call: TRBJ2-5
v_call: TRBV28
d_call: NA
clone_size: NA
cdr3_nt: TGTGCCAGCAGTCAGGGGTTAGAGACCCAGTACTTC
cdr3_aa: CASSQGLETQYF

j_call: TRBJ2-2
v_call: TRBV6-1
d_call: NA
clone_size: NA
cdr3_nt: TGTGCCAGCAGTTTCTACAGGGCAAACACCGGGGAGCTGTTTTTT
cdr3_aa: CASSFYRANTGELFF

j_call: TRBJ2-2
v_call: TRBV14
d_call: TRBD2
clone_size: NA
cdr3_nt: TGTGCCAGCAGCCAGACTAGCGGGAGGGCCGGGGAGCTGTTTTTT
cdr3_aa: CASSQTSGRAGELFF

j_call: TRBJ1-5
v_call: TRBV4-2
d_call: NA
clone_size: NA
cdr3_nt: TGTGCCAGCAGCCAAGAAGGAGGGGCGGGCAATCAGCCCCAGCATTTT
cdr3_aa: CASSQEGGAGNQPQHF

j_call: TRBJ2-3
v_call: TRBV5-1
d_call: NA
clone_size: few
cdr3_nt: TGCGCCAGCAGCTTTAGCGCGCCTAGCACAGATACGCAGTATTTT
cdr3_aa: CASSFSAPSTDTQYF

j_call: TRBJ1-1
v_call: TRBV28
d_call: TRBD1
clone_size: few
cdr3_nt: TGTGCCAGCAGTTTAAGGCAGGGGGCAACGAACACTGAAGCTTTCTTT
cdr3_aa: CASSLRQGATNTEAFF

j_call: TRBJ1-1
v_call: TRBV28
d_call: NA
clone_size: few
cdr3_nt: TGTGCCAGCAGTGCCGGGATAATGAACACTGAAGCTTTCTTT
cdr3_aa: CASSAGIMNTEAFF

j_call: TRBJ2-7
v_call: TRBV6-5
d_call: TRBD2
clone_size: few
cdr3_nt: TGTGCCAGCAGTTCCCCCGGGACTAGCGAGCAGTACTTC
cdr3_aa: CASSSPGTSEQYF

j_call: TRBJ2-1
v_call: TRBV4-2
d_call: TRBD2
clone_size: few
cdr3_nt: TGTGCCAGCAGCCAAGCAGGACTAGCGGGAGGGCCCTCCTACAATGAGCAGTTCTTC
cdr3_aa: CASSQAGLAGGPSYNEQFF

j_call: TRBJ2-2
v_call: TRBV10-3
d_call: NA
clone_size: few
cdr3_nt: TGTGCCATCAGTGAGTCTTACGGGGGAGAGTTGTCCCCCGGGGAGCTGTTTTTT
cdr3_aa: CAISESYGGELSPGELFF

j_call: TRBJ2-7
v_call: TRBV10-3
d_call: TRBD1
clone_size: few
cdr3_nt: TGTGCCATCAGAGAACACCGGGACAGGACCTACGAGCAGTACTTC
cdr3_aa: CAIREHRDRTYEQYF

j_call: TRBJ1-2
v_call: TRBV5-6
d_call: NA
clone_size: NA
cdr3_nt: TGTGCCAGCAGCTCACCCGACTCCAGGGGCTGGCTTGGCTACACCTTC
cdr3_aa: CASSSPDSRGWLGYTF

j_call: TRBJ2-7
v_call: TRBV6-5
d_call: NA
clone_size: NA
cdr3_nt: TGTGCCAGCAGTGGCCGGGCGGGCTACGAGCAGTACTTC
cdr3_aa: CASSGRAGYEQYF

j_call: TRBJ2-1
v_call: TRBV19
d_call: NA
clone_size: NA
cdr3_nt: TGTGCCAGTGGTCGGGGGACCCAAGGGGATGAGCAGTTCTTC
cdr3_aa: CASGRGTQGDEQFF

j_call: TRBJ2-3
v_call: TRBV28
d_call: TRBD1
clone_size: many
cdr3_nt: TGTGCCAGCAGTTTAGCGTACCGGGACAGGGGGCGAGATACGCAGTATTTT
cdr3_aa: CASSLAYRDRGRDTQYF

j_call: TRBJ1-2
v_call: TRBV5-5
d_call: NA
clone_size: NA
cdr3_nt: TGTGCCAGCAGCTCGCAGGGGACCTATGGCTACACCTTC
cdr3_aa: CASSSQGTYGYTF

j_call: TRBJ2-3
v_call: TRBV19
d_call: TRBD2
clone_size: NA
cdr3_nt: TGTGCCAGTAGACCCTTAGCGGGGTCATGGACAGATACGCAGTATTTT
cdr3_aa: CASRPLAGSWTDTQYF

j_call: TRBJ2-2
v_call: TRBV2
d_call: NA
clone_size: many
cdr3_nt: TGTGCCAGCAGGACAGGAAACGGTAGAGCCGGGGAGCTGTTTTTT
cdr3_aa: CASRTGNGRAGELFF

j_call: TRBJ1-1
v_call: TRBV6-5
d_call: NA
clone_size: few
cdr3_nt: TGTGCCAGCAGTTACGGAGAATCGGCTGAAGCTTTCTTT
cdr3_aa: CASSYGESAEAFF

j_call: TRBJ2-1
v_call: TRBV19
d_call: TRBD2
clone_size: NA
cdr3_nt: TGTGCCAGTAGTATACTAGCGGGGCCGGGGTCCTACAATGAGCAGTTCTTC
cdr3_aa: CASSILAGPGSYNEQFF

j_call: TRBJ1-1
v_call: TRBV12-5
d_call: NA
clone_size: NA
cdr3_nt: TGTGCTAGTGGTTTGCCATGGCGGGGGAGGGGAGATCAAGCTTTCTTT
cdr3_aa: CASGLPWRGRGDQAFF

j_call: TRBJ2-1
v_call: TRBV28
d_call: NA
clone_size: NA
cdr3_nt: TGTGCCAGTGGAGGGGCGAATGAGCAGTTCTTC
cdr3_aa: CASGGANEQFF

j_call: TRBJ2-3
v_call: TRBV14
d_call: NA
clone_size: NA
cdr3_nt: TGTGCCAGCAGCCTCCAGTATAGCACAGATACGCAGTATTTT
cdr3_aa: CASSLQYSTDTQYF

j_call: TRBJ1-5
v_call: TRBV9
d_call: NA
clone_size: NA
cdr3_nt: TGTGCCAGCAGCGTAGCAGGTCTCCGGGGTAGAAGCAATCAGCCCCAGCATTTT
cdr3_aa: CASSVAGLRGRSNQPQHF

j_call: TRBJ2-7
v_call: TRBV4-2
d_call: TRBD2
clone_size: few
cdr3_nt: TGTGCCAGCAGCCAAGGCCTAGCGGGGTCCTACGAGCAGTACTTC
cdr3_aa: CASSQGLAGSYEQYF

j_call: TRBJ1-1
v_call: TRBV4-1
d_call: NA
clone_size: NA
cdr3_nt: TGCGCCAGCAGCCGCCCCACCGGGAACACTGAAGCTTTCTTT
cdr3_aa: CASSRPTGNTEAFF

j_call: TRBJ2-7
v_call: TRBV19
d_call: TRBD1
clone_size: NA
cdr3_nt: TGTGCCAGTAGTATCCGGGGGGCGAGACAGGGGGAAGCCTACGAGCAGTACTTC
cdr3_aa: CASSIRGARQGEAYEQYF

j_call: TRBJ2-6
v_call: TRBV5-4
d_call: NA
clone_size: NA
cdr3_nt: TGTGCCAGCAGCTTGGCGGTAGAATCTCCCGTCCTGACTTTC
cdr3_aa: CASSLAVESPVLTF

j_call: TRBJ1-4
v_call: TRBV29-1
d_call: NA
clone_size: many
cdr3_nt: TGCAGCGGGGGAGACAGGGAAAAACTGTTTTTT
cdr3_aa: CSGGDREKLFF

j_call: TRBJ1-1
v_call: TRBV11-2
d_call: NA
clone_size: NA
cdr3_nt: TGTGCCAGCAGCTTAAATCTGGACAGATTGAACACTGAAGCTTTCTTT
cdr3_aa: CASSLNLDRLNTEAFF

j_call: TRBJ2-2
v_call: TRBV5-4
d_call: TRBD1
clone_size: NA
cdr3_nt: TGTGCCAGCAGCAGGGGACAGGGGACGAGGACCGGGGAGCTGTTTTTT
cdr3_aa: CASSRGQGTRTGELFF

j_call: TRBJ1-5
v_call: TRBV2
d_call: NA
clone_size: few
cdr3_nt: TGTGCCAGCAGTGAATTGGCCAGCAATCAGCCCCAGCATTTT
cdr3_aa: CASSELASNQPQHF

j_call: TRBJ2-5
v_call: TRBV4-3
d_call: NA
clone_size: NA
cdr3_nt: TGCGCCAGCAGCCCCACTCTGACATACCAAGAGACCCAGTACTTC
cdr3_aa: CASSPTLTYQETQYF

j_call: TRBJ2-3
v_call: TRBV19
d_call: NA
clone_size: NA
cdr3_nt: TGTGCCATCTCCGGCGGGTCATCCGCCTCTAGCACAGATACGCAGTATTTT
cdr3_aa: CAISGGSSASSTDTQYF

j_call: TRBJ2-7
v_call: TRBV9
d_call: NA
clone_size: few
cdr3_nt: TGTGCCAGAAGCGGGTGGAGGGAGCAGTACTTC
cdr3_aa: CARSGWREQYF

j_call: TRBJ2-2
v_call: TRBV30
d_call: NA
clone_size: many
cdr3_nt: TGTGCCTGGGGCCCTAGCGCCGGGGAGCTGTTTTTT
cdr3_aa: CAWGPSAGELFF

j_call: TRBJ2-1
v_call: TRBV11-3
d_call: NA
clone_size: few
cdr3_nt: TGTGCCAGCAGCTTACTCGACCAGGGGGGTGAGCAGTTCTTC
cdr3_aa: CASSLLDQGGEQFF

j_call: TRBJ2-2
v_call: TRBV15
d_call: NA
clone_size: NA
cdr3_nt: TGTGCCACCACACGCGAAGCGAACACCGGGGAGCTGTTTTTT
cdr3_aa: CATTREANTGELFF

j_call: TRBJ2-7
v_call: TRBV2
d_call: NA
clone_size: few
cdr3_nt: TGTGCCAGCAGTACAGGGCTGAAGTACGAGCAGTACTTC
cdr3_aa: CASSTGLKYEQYF

j_call: TRBJ2-2
v_call: TRBV5-1
d_call: NA
clone_size: few
cdr3_nt: TGCGCCAGCAGCCTACCGACAGGGAACACCGGGGAGCTGTTTTTT
cdr3_aa: CASSLPTGNTGELFF

j_call: TRBJ1-6
v_call: TRBV2
d_call: NA
clone_size: NA
cdr3_nt: TGTGCCAGCAGGTTGGAGGGCCATTCACCCCTCCACTTT
cdr3_aa: CASRLEGHSPLHF

j_call: TRBJ2-7
v_call: TRBV5-1
d_call: NA
clone_size: few
cdr3_nt: TGCGCCAGCGGACAAGGGACTCAGCAATACGAGCAGTACTTC
cdr3_aa: CASGQGTQQYEQYF